A selection of T cell receptor beta chains follows, all from one sample in a study of cytomegalovirus exposure and HLA in healthy donors. Clones were read by immunoSEQ multiplex PCR, and TCRdb kept only the in-frame ones, dropping some. This sample has 150,000 to 180,000 clones, with more than 70% found just once. The specimen was PBMCs. The origin of the receptors is a woman aged 40 to 50 in good health and CMV-seropositive. CDR3s include the opening cysteine and the closing phenylalanine or tryptophan. D genes are given only for firm matches. Clone sizes are given selectively: once, few, many, or a class where the clone is expanded.

TRBV5-6	.	TRBJ2-1	11	few	CASSYRAEQFF	TGTGCCAGCAGCTACCGAGCTGAGCAGTTCTTC
TRBV5-1	TRBD2	TRBJ2-6	16	.	CASSLGGGAGANVLTF	TGCGCCAGCAGCTTGGGCGGGGGGGCTGGGGCCAACGTCCTGACTTTC
TRBV5-1	TRBD1	TRBJ2-4	15	.	CASSSGQLAKNIQYF	TGCGCCAGCAGCTCGGGACAGCTAGCCAAAAACATTCAGTACTTC
TRBV7-9	TRBD2	TRBJ2-3	19	.	CASSSTGGLAGSYGDTQYF	TGTGCCAGCAGCTCCACCGGGGGACTAGCGGGGTCCTATGGAGATACGCAGTATTTT
TRBV29-1	.	TRBJ2-3	14	.	CSVEKVRGWDTQYF	TGCAGCGTTGAAAAGGTCAGGGGCTGGGATACGCAGTATTTT
TRBV27	.	TRBJ1-5	14	.	CASANTGLVQPQHF	TGTGCCAGCGCTAATACGGGTCTCGTTCAGCCCCAGCATTTT
TRBV6-6	.	TRBJ1-3	15	.	CASSFTMAVGNTIYF	TGTGCCAGCAGTTTCACGATGGCTGTGGGAAACACCATATATTTT
TRBV7-9	.	TRBJ2-1	18	few	CASSPVSIAEGFYNEQFF	TGTGCCAGCAGCCCCGTTTCGATAGCGGAGGGCTTTTACAATGAGCAGTTCTTC
TRBV6-5	TRBD1	TRBJ2-5	15	once	CASSADRGHGETQYF	TGTGCCAGCAGTGCGGACAGGGGGCATGGGGAGACCCAGTACTTC
TRBV6-5	TRBD1	TRBJ2-1	15	.	CASSPGTGSWNEQFF	TGTGCCAGCAGCCCCGGGACAGGGTCGTGGAATGAGCAGTTCTTC
TRBV5-4	TRBD2	TRBJ2-3	15	few	CASSGGTSGGDTQYF	TGTGCCAGCAGCGGCGGGACTAGCGGGGGCGATACGCAGTATTTT
TRBV5-1	TRBD2	TRBJ2-1	14	once	CASSLTSGSNEQFF	TGCGCCAGCAGCTTGACTAGCGGGAGTAATGAGCAGTTCTTC
TRBV6-6	.	TRBJ2-1	16	.	CASNLMGTSSYNEQFF	TGTGCCAGCAACCTAATGGGCACAAGCTCCTACAATGAGCAGTTCTTC
TRBV5-1	TRBD2	TRBJ2-3	15	.	CASSLLADSTDTQYF	TGCGCCAGCAGTTTGCTAGCGGATAGCACAGATACGCAGTATTTT
TRBV5-5	.	TRBJ2-7	14	few	CASSSDWSVYEQYF	TGTGCCAGCAGCTCGGACTGGAGCGTCTACGAGCAGTACTTC
TRBV2	.	TRBJ1-5	13	.	CASSGTANQPQHF	TGTGCCAGCAGTGGGACAGCCAATCAGCCCCAGCATTTT
TRBV10-2	.	TRBJ1-2	11	.	CASSVRGGYTF	TGCGCCAGCAGTGTCCGGGGTGGCTACACCTTC
TRBV7-2	.	TRBJ2-7	14	.	CASSTGRAGREQYF	TGTGCCAGCAGCACGGGCCGGGCTGGGAGGGAGCAGTACTTC
TRBV7-9	TRBD2	TRBJ2-1	17	few	CASSPRQVLAGLSEQFF	TGTGCCAGCAGCCCCCGACAGGTACTAGCGGGACTCAGTGAGCAGTTCTTC
TRBV4-1	.	TRBJ1-1	15	.	CASSRPLQGSSEAFF	TGCGCCAGCAGCCGCCCTTTACAGGGATCGTCTGAAGCTTTCTTT
TRBV11-2	TRBD1	TRBJ2-5	17	.	CASSQDGQGRLGETQYF	TGTGCCAGCAGCCAAGACGGACAGGGACGGCTGGGGGAGACCCAGTACTTC
TRBV5-4	TRBD1	TRBJ2-2	14	once	CASTEGGRTGELFF	TGTGCCAGCACCGAAGGGGGCCGGACCGGGGAGCTGTTTTTT
TRBV18	TRBD1	TRBJ2-1	16	.	CASSPPGGMSYNEQFF	TGTGCCAGCTCACCACCAGGGGGCATGTCCTACAATGAGCAGTTCTTC
TRBV28	.	TRBJ1-2	13	.	CASTSGGDYGYTF	TGTGCCAGCACTTCGGGAGGGGACTATGGCTACACCTTC
TRBV2	.	TRBJ2-6	16	few	CASSKDSFAGANVLTF	TGTGCCAGCAGTAAGGACAGTTTCGCTGGGGCCAACGTCCTGACTTTC
TRBV28	.	TRBJ2-5	15	.	CASTRAGRPQETQYF	TGTGCCAGCACCCGGGCGGGACGGCCCCAAGAGACCCAGTACTTC
TRBV5-1	TRBD2	TRBJ2-7	15	.	CASSLEIAGGYEQYF	TGCGCCAGCAGCTTGGAAATAGCGGGAGGTTACGAGCAGTACTTC
TRBV7-9	.	TRBJ1-1	14	.	CASSSGVMNTEAFF	TGTGCCAGCAGCTCGGGAGTAATGAACACTGAAGCTTTCTTT